Below, one T cell receptor (beta chain) is given with its context. Profiling relied on immunoSEQ multiplex PCR, and the TCRdb table lists in-frame clones only, not all of them. Altogether fewer than 300,000 clones are present, approximately 90% being singletons, with the ten largest covering roughly 15%. The CDR3 loop spans 15 amino acids. The V segment lost 4 bases and the J segment 6 bases; nucleotides outside the gene matches: 8. Per the germline V gene, CDR1 is SGHDN and CDR2 is FVKESK. These data come from a study of blood T cell repertoires in COVID-19. Study background: In each case, the material was cDNA or gDNA derived from T cells, B-cell-depleted T cells, or PBMCs.

The sample consisted of PBMCs or T cells enriched from blood (not recorded which). The chain carries TRBV14 and TRBJ1-1; 10 bases are a match to TRBD1. The source is a young man who had recovered from COVID-19. CDR3 residues: CASSRRTGGGAEAFF. CDR3 DNA: TGTGCCAGCAGCCGAAGGACAGGGGGAGGTGCTGAAGCTTTCTTT.